These 17 T cell receptor beta chains were all obtained from the same sample, sequenced in a study of long-term antiretroviral therapy in people with HIV. The assay, immunoSEQ v3.0, was run at survey level. Using immunoSEQ multiplex PCR, the repertoire was profiled, and TCRdb retains in-frame clones only, with some absent. The sample has about 34,000 clones; 70% to 90% are singletons. This sample comprised unsorted PBMCs, obtained 1.1 years after starting antiretroviral therapy. The receptors were sampled from a man aged 18 to 30 with HIV.

Only a few counts were recorded for this clone. This chain links TRBV2 with TRBJ1-5; the D gene is possibly TRBD1 (5 bases). V was trimmed by 8 bases and J by 0 bases, leaving 14 bases between them. There are 15 residues in the CDR3. Germline V gene lookup returns CDR1 SNHLY and CDR2 FYNNEI. In nucleotides, the CDR3 is TGTGCCAGCCAAGGGACCGACTATAGCAATCAGCCCCAGCATTTT. It specifies CASQGTDYSNQPQHF.

The chain has TRBV2 and TRBJ2-7, with D hard to call. The V gene lost 1 base and the J gene lost 4 bases, with 20 bases spanning the gap. Germline CDR1 is SNHLY and CDR2 is FYNNEI. This CDR3 has 17 amino acids. The CDR3 sequence: CASSEGFINVLEYEQYF. CDR3 DNA sequence: TGTGCCAGCAGTGAAGGATTTATCAACGTCCTAGAGTACGAGCAGTACTTC. The complete variable domain, with remaining parts taken from reference TRBV2 and TRBJ2-7, reads EPEVTQTPSHQVTQMGQEVILRCVPISNHLYFYWYRQILGQKVEFLVSFYNNEISEKSEIFDDQFSVERPDGSNFTLKIRSTKLEDSAMYFCASSEGFINVLEYEQYFGPGTRLTVT.

The rearrangement joins TRBV10-2 to TRBJ2-7; D unresolved. V gave up 10 bases and J gave up 5 bases, with 15 bases separating them. The CDR3 covers 12 residues. Germline assignment: CDR1 WSHSY and CDR2 SAAADI. Here the CDR3 reads CATLTPLDEQYF. The DNA for the CDR3 is TGCGCCACCCTAACCCCTCTCGACGAGCAGTACTTC.

The CDR3 coding sequence is TGCAGCGTCACAGGGGGGGTCAATCAGCCCCAGCATTTT. Translating gives CSVTGGVNQPQHF. The chain links TRBV29-1 to TRBJ1-5; 8 nucleotides match TRBD1. The CDR3 has 13 amino acids. The V and J ends lost 6 bases and 3 bases, in that order; junction bases with no gene match: 4. Germline V gives CDR1 SQVTM, CDR2 ANQGSEA. The full variable domain, in which reference TRBV29-1 and TRBJ1-5 provide the parts outside the CDR3, is SAVISQKPSRDICQRGTSLTIQCQVDSQVTMMFWYRQQPGQSLTLIATANQGSEATYESGFVIDKFPISRPNLTFSTLTVSNMSPEDSSIYLCSVTGGVNQPQHFGDGTRLSIL.

V gene TRBV27 combines with J gene TRBJ1-5; perhaps TRBD1 as D (5 bases). Between the trimmed V and J ends, which lost 5 bases and 0 bases, there was a span of 14 bases. This CDR3 region has 16 residues. The V gene's germline CDR1 is MNHEY and CDR2 SMNVEV (reference sequence). This CDR3 is CASSPKTVNSNQPQHF. The DNA for the CDR3 is TGTGCCAGCAGTCCCAAGACAGTAAATAGCAATCAGCCCCAGCATTTT.

This chain uses TRBV15 with TRBJ2-2; unclear D gene. The germline V gene encodes CDR1 LNHNV and CDR2 YYDKDF (reference sequence). With 3 bases removed from V and 0 bases from J, the gap between germline ends came to 14 bases. The CDR3 length is 17 residues. The CDR3 here is CATSRPGMAANTGELFF. As DNA, the CDR3 is TGTGCCACCAGCAGGCCAGGAATGGCGGCGAACACCGGGGAGCTGTTTTTT.

A few counts support this clone. The rearrangement joins TRBV7-8 to TRBJ1-5; maybe TRBD1 (5 bases). CDR3 length: 16 amino acids. The V and J ends lost 1 base and 2 bases respectively, with 12 bases between them. In germline, CDR1 is SGHVS, CDR2 FQNEAQ. The CDR3 here is CASSLGRVGGNQPQHF. The CDR3, as DNA: TGTGCCAGCAGCTTAGGAAGGGTAGGGGGCAATCAGCCCCAGCATTTT.

The rearrangement uses TRBV9 and TRBJ1-2, with no clear D. Trimming cost V 3 bases and J 4 bases, with 13 bases left between them. This CDR3 has 14 amino acids. CDR1 SGDLS and CDR2 YYNGEE come from the germline V gene. The CDR3 region has the DNA TGTGCCAGCAGCGAGCTCTCTTGGGGCTATGGCTACACCTTC. Encoded protein: CASSELSWGYGYTF. Drawing the rest from reference TRBV9 and TRBJ1-2, the complete variable domain is DSGVTQTPKHLITATGQRVTLRCSPRSGDLSVYWYQQSLDQGLQFLIQYYNGEERAKGNILERFSAQQFPDLHSELNLSSLELGDSALYFCASSELSWGYGYTFGSGTRLTVV.

The chain joins TRBV7-9 to TRBJ2-5; D unresolved. Gene TRBJ2-7 matches the end of the DNA better, so the J call may be wrong. The germline CDR1 and CDR2 sequences are SEHNR and FQNEAQ (reference sequence). There are 14 residues in the CDR3. CDR3: CASSPRALPYEQYF. The CDR3 region has the DNA TGTGCCAGCAGCCCCAGAGCACTTCCCTACGAGCAGTACTTC.

The gene calls are TRBV11-2 and TRBJ2-3; D gene ambiguous. The V end was cut by 5 bases, the J end by 0 bases, with 3 bases between. Germline V gene sequence: CDR1 SGHAT, CDR2 FQNNGV. The CDR3 covers 12 residues. CDR3 nucleotides: TGTGCCAGCAGCCAAAGCACAGATACGCAGTATTTT. Protein: CASSQSTDTQYF.

The chain couples TRBV28 to TRBJ2-5, with D possibly being TRBD1 or TRBD2 (6 bases each). V gave up 2 bases and J gave up 4 bases, with 14 bases separating them. Germline assignment: CDR1 MDHEN and CDR2 SYDVKM. The CDR3 runs 15 residues. As DNA, the CDR3 is TGTGCCAGCAGTTTAAGGGGGGCAGGGTCAGAGACCCAGTACTTC. Translation gives CASSLRGAGSETQYF.

The rearrangement joins TRBV27 to TRBJ1-1, with 7 bases lining up with TRBD1. With 4 bases clipped from V and 4 bases from J, the junction kept 12 bases outside the gene matches. The length of the CDR3 is 16 residues. From germline, CDR1 is MNHEY and CDR2 SMNVEV (reference sequence). CDR3 loop: CASSSLDRARSTEAFF. The CDR3 DNA is TGTGCCAGCAGTTCTCTCGACAGGGCAAGGAGCACTGAAGCTTTCTTT.

The chain carries TRBV5-5 and TRBJ1-5; D is undetermined. The CDR3 extends over 13 amino acids. CDR1 and CDR2 (germline): SGHKS, YYEKEE (reference sequence). Deletions cut 3 bases from V and 5 bases from J, with 9 bases between. CDR3: CASSSRVDQPQHF. CDR3 DNA: TGTGCCAGCAGCTCTCGGGTGGATCAGCCCCAGCATTTT. The full variable domain, with the rest looked up from reference TRBV5-5 and TRBJ1-5, is DAGVTQSPTHLIKTRGQQVTLRCSPISGHKSVSWYQQVLGQGPQFIFQYYEKEERGRGNFPDRFSARQFPNYSSELNVNALLLGDSALYLCASSSRVDQPQHFGDGTRLSIL.

In DNA form, the CDR3 reads TGTGCCAGCAGTTTTAACGGGGGCAATCAGCCCCAGCATTTT. It is translated as CASSFNGGNQPQHF. The chain couples TRBV7-2 to TRBJ1-5; D is unclear. Germline assignment: CDR1 SGHTA and CDR2 FQGNSA. Deletions cut 6 bases from V and 2 bases from J, with 11 bases between. This CDR3 is 14 amino acids long.

This rearrangement joins TRBV4-1 to TRBJ2-1; maybe TRBD1 (6 bases). The CDR3 runs to 17 residues. The germline V gene encodes CDR1 MGHRA and CDR2 YSYEKL. The V gene lost 1 base and the J gene lost 5 bases, with 18 bases spanning the gap. The CDR3 nucleotides are TGCGCCAGCAGCCAAGCCCCAGCAGGGGAAGTCAACAATGAGCAGTTCTTC. Translation: CASSQAPAGEVNNEQFF.

The rearrangement joins TRBV29-1 to TRBJ1-1, with 7 bases matching TRBD1. The CDR3 runs to 13 residues. Germline V gene data show CDR1 as SQVTM and CDR2 as ANQGSEA. With V trimmed by 2 bases and J by 8 bases, 8 bases remained unmatched. CDR3 loop: CSVENTGEWEAFF. The CDR3, as DNA: TGCAGCGTTGAAAACACAGGGGAATGGGAAGCTTTCTTT.

This clone was observed a single time. The chain links TRBV9 to TRBJ2-5, with D tentatively TRBD2 (6 bases). This CDR3 is built from 14 residues. Germline V lookup: CDR1 SGDLS, CDR2 YYNGEE. The V end lost 4 bases, the J end lost 2 bases, and 12 bases lay between the germline ends. DNA for the CDR3: TGTGCCAGCAGCTTAGCGCGGGGACAAGAGACCCAGTACTTC. Residues: CASSLARGQETQYF.